A selection of T cell receptor beta chains follows, all from one sample in a study of beta chain features in type 1 diabetes. Profiled with immunoSEQ multiplex PCR; TCRdb holds only in-frame clones, not every one. In the table there are 140,000 to 150,000 clones, about 13% of which are singletons. Sequences were obtained from central memory CD4+ T cells from blood. All receptors derive from a man younger than 35 with type 1 diabetes. CDR3s include the opening cysteine and the closing phenylalanine or tryptophan. A D gene is named only where the DNA matches it firmly. Some rows mark clone size as missing; the rest say once, few, many or name a class of expanded clone.

V gene,clone size,D gene,J gene,CDR3 DNA,CDR3 protein
TRBV6-5,-,TRBD1,TRBJ2-7,TGTGCCAGCAGTCTACCAGGGGGCTACGAGCAGTACTTC,CASSLPGGYEQYF
TRBV9,-,-,TRBJ1-6,TGTGCCAGCAGCGTAGCCCCAGAATTAGAGTCACCCCTCCACTTT,CASSVAPELESPLHF
TRBV29-1,-,-,TRBJ1-5,TGCAGCGTTGAAGCAGGGTCAGGCCAGCCCCAGCATTTT,CSVEAGSGQPQHF
TRBV18,many,-,TRBJ2-2,TGTGCCAGCTCACCGGACAGACTAAACACCGGGGAGCTGTTTTTT,CASSPDRLNTGELFF
TRBV6-1,few,-,TRBJ2-3,TGTGCCAGCAGTGTTTTTAGCGGACACACAGATACGCAGTATTTT,CASSVFSGHTDTQYF
TRBV29-1,-,-,TRBJ1-1,TGCAGTGTGACGGGGTGGGACACTGAAGCTTTCTTT,CSVTGWDTEAFF
TRBV7-8,many,TRBD1,TRBJ2-7,TGTGCCAGCAGCCGCGGACGGACAGGGGGCGAAGAGCAGTACTTC,CASSRGRTGGEEQYF
TRBV6-1,few,-,TRBJ1-5,TGTGCCAGCAGTGAAGGGGGCCCCCGGGGGAGTCAGCCCCAGCATTTT,CASSEGGPRGSQPQHF
TRBV6-5,few,-,TRBJ1-5,TGTGCCAGCAGTTACTCGGTCAGGGGAGGACAGCCCCAGCATTTT,CASSYSVRGGQPQHF
TRBV19,-,TRBD2,TRBJ2-1,TGTGCCAGTAGTCGAGCGGGGGCTCAACTCCACAATGAGCAGTTCTTC,CASSRAGAQLHNEQFF
TRBV4-1,-,-,TRBJ2-7,TGCGCCAGCAGCCAAGATTCACCAAGATGGCAGGCCGACTCCTACGAGCAGTACTTC,CASSQDSPRWQADSYEQYF
TRBV27,-,-,TRBJ1-1,TGTGCCAGCAGTTTATCATCAGGGTCAGTAATGAACACTGAAGCTTTCTTT,CASSLSSGSVMNTEAFF
TRBV21-1,few,-,TRBJ2-3,TGTGCCAGCAGCTCTCGGGGAGGACAGAACACAGATACGCAGTATTTT,CASSSRGGQNTDTQYF
TRBV5-1,-,TRBD1,TRBJ1-5,TGCGCCAGCAGTTTAATGACAGGGCGTCAGCCCCAGCATTTT,CASSLMTGRQPQHF
TRBV28,-,TRBD1,TRBJ1-5,TGTGCCAGCAGAGTATACAGGACAGGGGGATTTCAGCCCCAGCATTTT,CASRVYRTGGFQPQHF
TRBV7-9,-,TRBD1,TRBJ1-1,TGTGCCAGCAGTAAGCAGCCAGGGGGCTTTACTGAAGCTTTCTTT,CASSKQPGGFTEAFF
TRBV29-1,-,-,TRBJ1-3,TGCAGCGTTAGGGAGTACTCTGGAAACACCATATATTTT,CSVREYSGNTIYF
TRBV6-5,-,-,TRBJ1-6,TGTGCCAGCAGTTACAGGCAGGGAGCAGGATCACCCCTCCACTTT,CASSYRQGAGSPLHF
TRBV6-5,-,-,TRBJ2-3,TGTGCCAGCAGTTCCCGTTCAGATACGCAGTATTTT,CASSSRSDTQYF
TRBV18,few,TRBD1,TRBJ2-7,TGTGCCAGCTCACCCCGGGACAGCCTCTACGAGCAGTACTTC,CASSPRDSLYEQYF
TRBV5-1,-,-,TRBJ1-2,TGCGCCAGCAGCTTCCCGGACCCACCCTATGGCTACACCTTC,CASSFPDPPYGYTF
TRBV15,-,TRBD1,TRBJ1-5,TGTGCCACCAGCAGAGATTATGGGACAGATCAGCCCCAGCATTTT,CATSRDYGTDQPQHF
TRBV5-6,-,TRBD1,TRBJ1-5,TGTGCCAGCAGCTCTTCCAGGGACAGGGGACCTCGACAGCCCCAGCATTTT,CASSSSRDRGPRQPQHF
TRBV30,few,-,TRBJ1-1,TGTGCCTGGAGTATTACGGTCTTAGGAGCTTTCTTT,CAWSITVLGAFF
TRBV30,many,-,TRBJ1-5,TGTGCCTGGAGTGTATTCGACAGAACTAATCAGCCCCAGCATTTT,CAWSVFDRTNQPQHF
TRBV11-1,few,-,TRBJ2-1,TGTGCCAGCAGCTCTCGGGACTTGTGGAATGAGCAGTTCTTC,CASSSRDLWNEQFF
TRBV27,few,-,TRBJ2-1,TGTGCCAGCAGTCTACAGGGACGGGGCAATGAGCAGTTCTTC,CASSLQGRGNEQFF
TRBV30,many,TRBD1,TRBJ1-1,TGTGCCTGGAACCCCGGGACAGGGACGAACACTGAAGCTTTCTTT,CAWNPGTGTNTEAFF
TRBV9,few,-,TRBJ2-4,TGTGCCAGCAGCGCCCCTAGTGGACAGACAGCCAAAAACATTCAGTACTTC,CASSAPSGQTAKNIQYF
TRBV27,-,-,TRBJ2-5,TGTGCCAGCAGTCAGCGATTAGAAGAGACCCAGTACTTC,CASSQRLEETQYF
TRBV28,-,-,TRBJ1-1,TGTGCCAGCAGTTCCCCCCAGGACGTTAGCTCCTTT,CASSSPQDVSSF
TRBV30,-,TRBD1,TRBJ1-6,TGTGCCTGGAGTCGACAGGGAAGAGGCTCACCCCTCCACTTT,CAWSRQGRGSPLHF
TRBV7-2,-,-,TRBJ2-7,TGTGCCAGCAGCTTATTCCATTCGGGGGAGTGGGAGCAGTACTTC,CASSLFHSGEWEQYF
TRBV11-2,few,TRBD1,TRBJ2-7,TGTGCCAGCAGCTCACAGGGGTACGAGCAGTACTTC,CASSSQGYEQYF
TRBV12-5,-,-,TRBJ2-5,TGTGCTAGTGGTGCGGAACGGGGGGCCGCGGGAGAGACCCAGTACTTC,CASGAERGAAGETQYF
TRBV5-4,-,TRBD1,TRBJ2-7,TGTGCCAGCAGCTTGGAGTATGGGACAGGCTACGAGCAGTACTTC,CASSLEYGTGYEQYF
TRBV4-1,-,-,TRBJ1-5,TGCGCCAGCAGCCAAGATACGACGGGAGGGAAAGCGAGCAATCAGCCCCAGCATTTT,CASSQDTTGGKASNQPQHF
TRBV11-2,-,-,TRBJ2-6,TGTGCCAGCAGCCTTAGTTTCTCTGGGGCCAACGTCCTGACTTTC,CASSLSFSGANVLTF
TRBV6-5,few,-,TRBJ1-6,TGTGCCAGCCAGGGACTCGCAGGAGATTCACCCCTCCACTTT,CASQGLAGDSPLHF
TRBV2,-,-,TRBJ2-5,TGTGCCAGCAGAGGACCCCCGGCAGAGACCCAGTACTTC,CASRGPPAETQYF
TRBV18,medium-sized,-,TRBJ2-3,TGTGCCAGCTCACCACCCTTAGGGGAAGATACGCAGTATTTT,CASSPPLGEDTQYF
TRBV30,many,-,TRBJ2-7,TGTGCCTGGAGTGTCGGCGGAAATCGCTACGAGCAGTACTTC,CAWSVGGNRYEQYF
TRBV7-3,-,TRBD1,TRBJ1-1,TGTGCCAGCAGCCCCGGGACAGCTAACACTGAAGCTTTCTTT,CASSPGTANTEAFF
TRBV28,few,TRBD2,TRBJ2-1,TGTGCCAGCAGTGCCCCCGGGACTAGCCGCTACAATGAGCAGTTCTTC,CASSAPGTSRYNEQFF
TRBV30,few,-,TRBJ2-7,TGTGCCTGGGGTACCAAACAGAGTCACTCCTACGAGCAGTACTTC,CAWGTKQSHSYEQYF
TRBV7-6,-,-,TRBJ2-5,TGTGCCAGCAGCGCTATGACAGCCGCCGAGACCCAGTACTTC,CASSAMTAAETQYF
TRBV7-9,-,-,TRBJ2-1,TGTGCCAGCAGCTCCAGCTCCTACAATGAGCAGTTCTTC,CASSSSSYNEQFF
TRBV5-1,few,-,TRBJ1-1,TGCGCCAGCAGCCCCGCCGTGGGGCGGGTCACTGAAGCTTTCTTT,CASSPAVGRVTEAFF
TRBV7-9,-,TRBD1,TRBJ1-6,TGTGCCAGCAGCTTAGACACAGGGGAAGATAATTCACCCCTCCACTTT,CASSLDTGEDNSPLHF
TRBV13,few,-,TRBJ2-7,TGTGCCAGCAGCTTACAGGGTGGGGAGCAGTACTTC,CASSLQGGEQYF
TRBV9,few,TRBD1,TRBJ1-1,TGTGCCAGCAGCGCCCAGGGGGCGAACACTGAAGCTTTCTTT,CASSAQGANTEAFF
TRBV5-1,-,-,TRBJ2-7,TGCGCCAGCAGCTTGGAGTTTAGTCGGGGCAGCTCCTACGAGCAGTACTTC,CASSLEFSRGSSYEQYF
TRBV11-3,once,TRBD2,TRBJ2-1,TGTGCCAGCAGCTTTGGACTAGCGGGGTATGAGCAGTTCTTC,CASSFGLAGYEQFF
TRBV6-6,few,-,TRBJ1-5,TGTGCCAGCAGTCTCCGGGACCACAATCAGCCCCAGCATTTT,CASSLRDHNQPQHF
TRBV19,few,-,TRBJ2-7,TGTGCCAGCAAAGCGGACAGTTCCTACGAGCAGTACTTC,CASKADSSYEQYF